These 25 T cell receptor beta chains came from one sample sequenced in a study of blood T cell repertoires in COVID-19. Only in-frame clones appear in the TCRdb table, and some are missing; sequencing was by immunoSEQ multiplex PCR. The sample holds fewer than 350,000 clones; around 86% are singletons and the top ten take around 1.7%. The material sequenced was PBMCs or T cells enriched from blood (not recorded which). All receptors come from a middle-aged woman who had recovered from COVID-19.

The gene calls are TRBV5-1 and TRBJ2-5; no firm D call. CDR1 and CDR2 from the germline V gene are SGHRS and YFSETQ. Trimming left V 0 bases short and J 4 bases short, with 7 bases between. CDR3 length: 13 amino acids. Written as DNA, the CDR3 is TGCGCCAGCAGCTTGGATTTTAGAGAGACCCAGTACTTC. Amino acids: CASSLDFRETQYF.

This clone came up once. This sequence joins TRBV6-5 and TRBJ1-2; D is ambiguous. V shed 6 bases and J shed 3 bases, with 5 bases lying between them. Germline V CDR1 and CDR2: MNHEY, SVGAGI. The CDR3 is made up of 11 amino acids. The CDR3 loop is CASRRDYGYTF. The CDR3 DNA reads TGTGCCAGCAGACGGGACTATGGCTACACCTTC.

The chain employs TRBV5-5 and TRBJ2-1, with D maybe TRBD2 (5 bases). This CDR3 spans 15 amino acids. Trimming left V 0 bases short and J 2 bases short, with 9 bases between. CDR1 is SGHKS, CDR2 YYEKEE, per germline (reference sequence). The CDR3 nucleotides are TGTGCCAGCAGCTTGGGGCTGGGAGCCTACAATGAGCAGTTCTTC. It yields the protein CASSLGLGAYNEQFF. The variable domain in full, completed from reference TRBV5-5 and TRBJ2-1, reads DAGVTQSPTHLIKTRGQQVTLRCSPISGHKSVSWYQQVLGQGPQFIFQYYEKEERGRGNFPDRFSARQFPNYSSELNVNALLLGDSALYLCASSLGLGAYNEQFFGPGTRLTVL.

A note on this clone: Other DNA sequences within the sample encode an identical CDR3. The chain employs TRBV3-1 (or the pseudogene TRBV3-2) and TRBJ1-2, with 7 bases fitting TRBD1. The germline CDR1 and CDR2 sequences are LGHDT and YNNKEL (reference sequence). The V and J ends lost 3 bases and 7 bases, in that order; junction bases with no gene match: 5. The CDR3 covers 13 residues. The CDR3 here is CASSHSQGGGYTF. The CDR3 DNA is TGTGCCAGCAGCCACTCTCAGGGGGGTGGCTACACCTTC.

The chain carries TRBV19 and TRBJ2-2; 7 nucleotides line up with TRBD1. Germline V gives CDR1 LNHDA, CDR2 SQIVND (reference sequence). This CDR3 spans 14 amino acids. Trimming removed 4 bases from V and 1 base from J; junction bases left unmatched: 0. The CDR3 loop reads CASSRQGNTGELFF. The CDR3 region has the DNA TGTGCCAGTAGTAGACAGGGGAACACCGGGGAGCTGTTTTTT. The whole variable domain, filled in from reference TRBV19 and TRBJ2-2, reads DGGITQSPKYLFRKEGQNVTLSCEQNLNHDAMYWYRQDPGQGLRLIYYSQIVNDFQKGDIAEGYSVSREKKESFPLTVTSAQKNPTAFYLCASSRQGNTGELFFGEGSRLTVL.

This clone was seen only once. The chain combines TRBV30 with TRBJ2-7; D unclear. This CDR3 spans 14 amino acids. The germline V and J ends were trimmed by 2 bases and 0 bases, with 11 bases remaining between them. Germline CDR1 is GTSNPN and CDR2 is SVGIG (reference sequence). The CDR3 region has the DNA TGTGCCTGGAGTACGACACTCAGCTCCTACGAGCAGTACTTC. Protein product: CAWSTTLSSYEQYF.

The V and J genes are TRBV5-1 and TRBJ2-1; 10 bases align to TRBD2. This CDR3 has 19 amino acids. V was clipped by 1 base and J by 0 bases; unmatched bases: 10. CDR1 and CDR2 (germline): SGHRS, YFSETQ. The CDR3, as DNA: TGCGCCAGCAGCTTGTATTACAGCGGGAGGGACCGCTCCTACAATGAGCAGTTCTTC. This sequence encodes CASSLYYSGRDRSYNEQFF.

V is TRBV19 and J is TRBJ1-1; D unclear. The CDR3 is 13 residues long. Trimming left V 4 bases short and J 4 bases short, with 10 bases between. Germline V gives CDR1 LNHDA, CDR2 SQIVND (reference sequence). The CDR3 sequence is CASSRRVGTEAFF. The CDR3 region has the DNA TGTGCCAGTAGTAGACGGGTGGGCACTGAAGCTTTCTTT.

The genes are TRBV19 and TRBJ2-2; 8 positions match TRBD1. V lost 4 bases to trimming and J lost 7 bases; unmatched junction nucleotides: 14. From germline, CDR1 is LNHDA and CDR2 SQIVND (reference sequence). The CDR3 runs to 17 residues. CDR3 residues: CASSKNAGGVKVGELFF. In DNA, the CDR3 is TGTGCCAGTAGTAAGAACGCAGGGGGCGTCAAGGTCGGGGAGCTGTTTTTT. Looking up the rest from reference TRBV19 and TRBJ2-2 gives the full variable domain: DGGITQSPKYLFRKEGQNVTLSCEQNLNHDAMYWYRQDPGQGLRLIYYSQIVNDFQKGDIAEGYSVSREKKESFPLTVTSAQKNPTAFYLCASSKNAGGVKVGELFFGEGSRLTVL.

CDR3 in amino acids: CASSSGDREAYGYTF. CDR3 sequence (DNA): TGTGCCAGCAGTTCCGGGGACAGGGAGGCCTATGGCTACACCTTC. The chain recombines TRBV28 with TRBJ1-2; 9 nucleotides match TRBD1. CDR1 and CDR2 (germline): MDHEN, SYDVKM. The CDR3 has 15 amino acids. The V gene end was trimmed by 4 bases and the J gene end by 4 bases; junction bases not matched to a gene: 7.

The V gene is TRBV11-2, the J gene TRBJ1-2, with a weak D call TRBD1 (6 bases). The ends were cut back, 4 bases at V and 8 bases at J, with 20 bases in the middle. CDR3 length: 15 residues. In germline, CDR1 is SGHAT, CDR2 FQNNGV. CDR3 DNA: TGTGCCAGCAGCTATAACCCGTTGGGGGCCGGGGGCTACACCTTC. Its protein product is CASSYNPLGAGGYTF.

J is TRBJ2-7 and V is TRBV9; tentative D call: TRBD2 (7 bases). The CDR3 length is 14 residues. V lost 4 bases to trimming and J lost 7 bases, with 18 bases between them. Per the germline V gene, CDR1 is SGDLS and CDR2 is YYNGEE. CDR3 region: CASSSRGRGWEQYF. CDR3 bases: TGTGCCAGCAGCTCGAGGGGGAGGGGCTGGGAGCAGTACTTC.

The chain combines TRBV2 with TRBJ2-1; TRBD2 is a possible D gene (5 bases). Germline CDR1 and CDR2: SNHLY and FYNNEI. Trimming took 10 bases from V and 4 from J, leaving 20 bases between them. The CDR3 length is 15 residues. The CDR3 spells CATQRTRRGYNEQFF. CDR3 bases: TGTGCCACCCAGAGGACTCGCCGGGGATACAATGAGCAGTTCTTC.

The gene calls are TRBV10-3 and TRBJ2-7; 11 nucleotides align to TRBD1. The ends lost 6 bases at V and 6 bases at J; junction bases unmatched: 10. Germline values: CDR1 ENHRY, CDR2 SYGVKD. The CDR3 has 15 amino acids. In DNA form, the CDR3 reads TGTGCCATCAGCCGAACGGACAGGGGGCAGGGCGAGCAGTACTTC. This sequence encodes CAISRTDRGQGEQYF.

CDR3 amino acids: CASSSAGTGGGNTIYF. In DNA form, the CDR3 reads TGTGCCAGCAGTTCGGCCGGGACAGGTGGTGGAAACACCATATATTTT. V and J are TRBV27 and TRBJ1-3; the match to TRBD1 covers 8 bases. In germline, CDR1 is MNHEY, CDR2 SMNVEV (reference sequence). This CDR3 has 16 amino acids. The junction had 8 bases not matched to a gene; V was cut back by 4 bases and J by 3 bases.

The count of this clone is one. The chain uses TRBV18 and TRBJ2-7, with TRBD1 matching 8 bases. Losses at the gene ends were 4 bases for V and 1 base for J; bases not matched to a gene: 3. Germline CDR1 reads KGHSH; CDR2 reads LQKENI. The CDR3 extends over 14 amino acids. DNA of the CDR3: TGTGCCAGCTCACTCCAGGGGGCTTCCTACGAGCAGTACTTC. It codes for CASSLQGASYEQYF.

The chain employs TRBV27 and TRBJ1-2, with no clear D. V was cut by 2 bases and J by 5 bases, with 18 bases left in between. This CDR3 has 16 amino acids. CDR1 and CDR2 (germline): MNHEY, SMNVEV (reference sequence). In DNA, the CDR3 is TGTGCCAGCAGTTTAAGCCCCCGGGTAGAAGTATATGGCTACACCTTC. Translating it yields CASSLSPRVEVYGYTF.

The chain couples TRBV18 to TRBJ1-1; 10 bases line up with TRBD1. In germline, CDR1 is KGHSH, CDR2 LQKENI. Trimming took 1 base from V and 1 from J; bases not matched to a gene: 3. This CDR3 is built from 16 residues. CDR3 coding DNA: TGTGCCAGCTCACCACGGGACAGGGGAGGGAACACTGAAGCTTTCTTT. Its translation is CASSPRDRGGNTEAFF. Full variable domain (remainder filled in from reference TRBV18 and TRBJ1-1): NAGVMQNPRHLVRRRGQEARLRCSPMKGHSHVYWYRQLPEEGLKFMVYLQKENIIDESGMPKERFSAEFPKEGPSILRIQQVVRGDSAAYFCASSPRDRGGNTEAFFGQGTRLTVV.

The CDR3 DNA reads TGTGCCAGCAGTGAGAGGACAGATAATTCACCCCTCCACTTT. It encodes CASSERTDNSPLHF. The rearrangement links TRBV2 to TRBJ1-6, with a tentative D call TRBD1 (6 bases). The CDR3 has 14 residues. Looked up from germline, CDR1 is SNHLY and CDR2 is FYNNEI. V lost 3 bases and J 5 bases, leaving 8 bases between the germline ends.

The rearrangement links TRBV5-1 to TRBJ2-3, with 7 bases identical to TRBD1. From germline, CDR1 is SGHRS and CDR2 YFSETQ. Losses at the gene ends were 7 bases for V and 3 bases for J; bases not matched to a gene: 8. The CDR3 contains 14 residues. CDR3 sequence: CASQRQGGTDTQYF. The CDR3 DNA sequence: TGCGCCAGCCAAAGACAGGGCGGGACAGATACGCAGTATTTT.

This chain links TRBV18 with TRBJ2-7, with TRBD1 as a possible D gene (5 bases). The CDR3 covers 13 residues. From germline, CDR1 is KGHSH and CDR2 LQKENI. The V and J ends lost 2 bases and 2 bases respectively, with 7 bases between them. Here the CDR3 reads CASSPDRAYEQYF. DNA for the CDR3: TGTGCCAGCTCACCAGACAGAGCCTACGAGCAGTACTTC.

This rearrangement joins TRBV4-1 to TRBJ1-1, with D tentatively TRBD1 (5 bases). CDR1 and CDR2 from the germline V gene are MGHRA and YSYEKL. The V gene lost 0 bases and the J gene lost 5 bases, with 7 bases spanning the gap. The CDR3 loop spans 13 amino acids. CDR3 sequence: CASSQDKGTEAFF. The CDR3 region has the DNA TGCGCCAGCAGCCAAGATAAGGGGACTGAAGCTTTCTTT.

This chain connects TRBV9 to TRBJ2-3; D gene unclear. The V gene's germline CDR1 is SGDLS and CDR2 YYNGEE. The CDR3 consists of 13 residues. Trimming left V 2 bases short and J 3 bases short, with 7 bases between. The DNA of the CDR3 is TGTGCCAGCAGCGTCGAGAGGACAGATACGCAGTATTTT. It codes for CASSVERTDTQYF.

V usage is TRBV5-1 and J usage is TRBJ2-7; D is possibly TRBD1 (6 bases). The V and J ends lost 0 bases and 3 bases respectively, with 13 bases between them. Germline V gives CDR1 SGHRS, CDR2 YFSETQ. The length of the CDR3 is 15 residues. The CDR3 region is CASSLGGQPIYEQYF. DNA for the CDR3: TGCGCCAGCAGCTTGGGCGGACAGCCAATCTACGAGCAGTACTTC. Using reference TRBV5-1 and TRBJ2-7 for the parts outside the CDR3, the full variable domain is KAGVTQTPRYLIKTRGQQVTLSCSPISGHRSVSWYQQTPGQGLQFLFEYFSETQRNKGNFPGRFSGRQFSNSRSEMNVSTLELGDSALYLCASSLGGQPIYEQYFGPGTRLTVT.

V usage is TRBV19 and J usage is TRBJ2-1; D is unclear. Germline V lookup: CDR1 LNHDA, CDR2 SQIVND (reference sequence). The CDR3 is 14 amino acids. Deletions cut 3 bases from V and 0 bases from J, with 6 bases between. This CDR3 reads CASSISYSYNEQFF. CDR3 coding DNA: TGTGCCAGTAGTATCTCCTACTCCTACAATGAGCAGTTCTTC.